These 15 T cell receptor beta chains were sequenced from one sample in a study of T cell changes during pregnancy in multiple sclerosis. The method was immunoSEQ multiplex PCR; TCRdb's version includes in-frame clones alone and lacks a portion of them. The data show around 50,000 clones, 90% to 95% seen once. Sequencing was performed on CD8+ T cells from peripheral blood mononuclear cells, taken in the first trimester of pregnancy. The receptors here all came from a female donor with multiple sclerosis, enrolled in a pregnancy study.

The chain is built from TRBV27 and TRBJ1-2; D is uncertain. Germline V gives CDR1 MNHEY, CDR2 SMNVEV (reference sequence). V gave up 5 bases and J gave up 7 bases, with 14 bases separating them. This CDR3 is 13 amino acids long. Here the CDR3 reads CASSLTLAGGYTF. The CDR3 DNA sequence: TGTGCCAGCAGTCTCACTCTAGCGGGTGGCTACACCTTC.

V is TRBV4-2 and J is TRBJ2-7; TRBD2 aligns across 16 bases. Germline V gene lookup returns CDR1 LGHNA and CDR2 YNFKEQ. V lost 0 bases, J lost 3 bases, and 2 bases stayed unmatched. The CDR3 has 17 residues. CDR3 sequence: CASSQEGLAGGGYEQYF. CDR3 DNA sequence: TGTGCCAGCAGCCAAGAGGGACTAGCGGGAGGGGGCTACGAGCAGTACTTC.

In this sample, this clone turned up a few times. The chain has TRBV7-9 and TRBJ2-7, with 11 bases lining up with TRBD1. The CDR3 extends over 16 amino acids. Per germline, CDR1 SEHNR and CDR2 FQNEAQ (reference sequence). The V and J ends lost 5 bases and 6 bases, in that order; junction bases with no gene match: 12. The CDR3 bases are TGTGCCAGCAGCCCCCTAGGACAGGGGGCGCTTGTCGAGCAGTACTTC. Protein: CASSPLGQGALVEQYF.

V gene TRBV27 combines with J gene TRBJ2-1; 11 nucleotides align to TRBD2. Trimming cost V 6 bases and J 2 bases; bases outside gene matches: 6. The CDR3 runs 16 residues. The germline V gene encodes CDR1 MNHEY and CDR2 SMNVEV (reference sequence). The CDR3 here is CASSPTSGTTYNEQFF. The CDR3 nucleotides are TGTGCCAGCAGCCCGACTAGCGGGACGACCTACAATGAGCAGTTCTTC.

The V and J genes are TRBV28 and TRBJ2-5; 7 bases map to TRBD1. Germline values: CDR1 MDHEN, CDR2 SYDVKM. CDR3 length: 14 amino acids. V dropped 3 bases and J dropped 6; count of bases not matched to a gene: 7. CDR3 sequence reads: CASSFPTGMKTQYF. DNA for the CDR3: TGTGCCAGCAGTTTCCCGACAGGGATGAAGACCCAGTACTTC.

The V gene is TRBV6-1, the J gene TRBJ2-3; 10 bases are shared with TRBD2. There are 14 residues in the CDR3. Germline trimming cut 1 base from V and 6 bases from J; bases unmatched to any gene: 1. Germline V gives CDR1 MNHNS, CDR2 SASEGT. The CDR3 DNA is TGTGCCAGCAGTGAAGGTAGCGGGGGGGATACGCAGTATTTT. Translating it yields CASSEGSGGDTQYF.

The chain employs TRBV11-3 and TRBJ2-2, with 11 bases fitting TRBD1. The junction had 7 bases not matched to a gene; V was cut back by 7 bases and J by 6 bases. The length of the CDR3 is 15 residues. Looked up from germline, CDR1 is SGHNT and CDR2 is YENEEA. CDR3 region: CASTRTGGEAGELFF. Here the CDR3 DNA reads TGTGCCAGCACCAGGACAGGGGGCGAGGCCGGGGAGCTGTTTTTT.

The rearrangement joins TRBV28 to TRBJ1-5; D is undetermined. Trimming stripped 1 base from V and 0 bases from J, with 10 bases between. The germline V gene has CDR1 MDHEN and CDR2 SYDVKM. The CDR3 extends over 16 amino acids. CDR3 bases: TGTGCCAGCAGTTTATCCCTATTTTATAGCAATCAGCCCCAGCATTTT. The encoded protein is CASSLSLFYSNQPQHF.

J is TRBJ2-3 and V is TRBV7-6; D might be TRBD1 (6 bases). Germline V CDR1 and CDR2: SGHVS, FNYEAQ. The CDR3 totals 16 residues. The V gene lost 3 bases and the J gene lost 0 bases, with 13 bases spanning the gap. CDR3 loop: CASSLGHHLSTDTQYF. The DNA for the CDR3 is TGTGCCAGCAGCTTGGGACACCACCTCAGCACAGATACGCAGTATTTT.

J is TRBJ2-2 and V is TRBV25-1; maybe TRBD1 (6 bases). V dropped 4 bases and J dropped 3 bases, with 9 bases sitting between them. The germline V gene encodes CDR1 MGHDK and CDR2 SYGVNS. The CDR3 loop spans 14 amino acids. CDR3 in DNA: TGTGCCAGCAGTGGCAGGGGAGACACCGGGGAGCTGTTTTTT. It yields the protein CASSGRGDTGELFF.

V gene TRBV21-1 combines with J gene TRBJ2-7; the table's D call, TRBD2, has no DNA check behind it. TRBV21-1 represents a pseudogene. This CDR3 spans 18 amino acids. In DNA form, the CDR3 reads TGTGCCAGCAGCAATTTTAAATTTAAGCGGGGATGCTCCTACGAGCAGTACTTC. It is translated as CASSNFKFKRGCSYEQYF.

The gene calls are TRBV7-9 and TRBJ2-1; 10 bases map to TRBD2. This CDR3 contains 15 residues. The germline V gene encodes CDR1 SEHNR and CDR2 FQNEAQ (reference sequence). V lost 6 bases and J lost 4; bases outside the gene matches: 6. Here the CDR3 reads CASRLLAGTYNEQFF. CDR3 DNA sequence: TGTGCCAGCAGATTACTAGCGGGGACTTACAATGAGCAGTTCTTC.

This rearrangement joins TRBV30 to TRBJ2-7, with D perhaps matching TRBD1 (6 bases). V was shortened by 0 bases and J by 1 base, with 25 bases between the two germline ends. This CDR3 is built from 19 residues. Germline-derived CDR1 and CDR2 are GTSNPN and SVGIG (reference sequence). CDR3 DNA: TGTGCCTGGAGTGTCACCCCCGGGACAAGGATATATCAATCCTACGAGCAGTACTTC. It translates to CAWSVTPGTRIYQSYEQYF.

The chain carries TRBV6-1 and TRBJ2-7; no definite D call. Germline V gene data show CDR1 as MNHNS and CDR2 as SASEGT. This CDR3 comprises 16 residues. Trimming took off 2 bases at V and 8 bases at J, with 22 bases between the two ends. As DNA, the CDR3 is TGTGCCAGCAGTGAATCCCCCTCCCCGAATCACTTCAAGCAGTACTTC. It specifies CASSESPSPNHFKQYF.

To note about this clone: In the same sample, other DNA sequences code for this CDR3. The chain couples TRBV7-2 to TRBJ2-5, with D possibly matching TRBD1 (6 bases). This CDR3 is 16 amino acids long. Trimming removed 3 bases from V and 5 bases from J, with 19 bases in between. CDR1 and CDR2 from the germline V gene are SGHTA and FQGNSA. The CDR3 sequence is CASSLAAVRGMETQYF. CDR3 nucleotide sequence: TGTGCCAGCAGCTTGGCAGCGGTTAGGGGGATGGAGACCCAGTACTTC. Full variable domain (missing parts from reference TRBV7-2 and TRBJ2-5): GAGVSQSPSNKVTEKGKDVELRCDPISGHTALYWYRQSLGQGLEFLIYFQGNSAPDKSGLPSDRFSAERTGGSVSTLTIQRTQQEDSAVYLCASSLAAVRGMETQYFGPGTRLLVL.